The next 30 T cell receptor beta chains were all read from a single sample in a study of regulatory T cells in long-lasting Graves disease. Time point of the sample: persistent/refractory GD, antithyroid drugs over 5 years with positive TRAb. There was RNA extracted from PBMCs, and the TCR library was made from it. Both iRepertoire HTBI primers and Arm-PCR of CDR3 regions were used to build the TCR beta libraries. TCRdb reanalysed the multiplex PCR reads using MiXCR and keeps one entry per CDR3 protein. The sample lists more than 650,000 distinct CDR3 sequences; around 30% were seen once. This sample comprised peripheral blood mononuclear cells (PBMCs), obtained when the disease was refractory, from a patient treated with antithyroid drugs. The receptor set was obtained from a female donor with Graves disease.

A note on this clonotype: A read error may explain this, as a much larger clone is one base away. The CDR3 nucleotides are TGTGCCAGCAGTTCGGGACCGAAAGAGACCCAGTACTTC. Amino acid sequence: CASSSGPKETQYF. The chain employs TRBV7-9 and TRBJ2-5; either TRBD1 or TRBD2 may fit D (5 bases each). The CDR3 extends over 13 amino acids. Looked up from germline, CDR1 is SEHNR and CDR2 is FQNEAQ (reference sequence). V lost 6 bases to trimming and J lost 3 bases, with 11 bases between them.

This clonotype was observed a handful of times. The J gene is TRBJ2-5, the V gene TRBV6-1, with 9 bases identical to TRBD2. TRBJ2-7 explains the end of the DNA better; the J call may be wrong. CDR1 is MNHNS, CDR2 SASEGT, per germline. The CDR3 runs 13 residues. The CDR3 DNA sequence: TGTGCCAGCAGGCGGGAGGGCCGATACGAGCAGTACTTC. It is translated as CASRREGRYEQYF.

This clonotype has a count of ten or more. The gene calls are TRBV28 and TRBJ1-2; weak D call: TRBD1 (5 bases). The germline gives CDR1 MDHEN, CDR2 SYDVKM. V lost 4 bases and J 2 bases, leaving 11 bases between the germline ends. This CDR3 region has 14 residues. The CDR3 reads CASSSGPGNYGYTF. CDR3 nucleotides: TGTGCCAGCAGTTCAGGGCCAGGAAACTATGGCTACACCTTC.

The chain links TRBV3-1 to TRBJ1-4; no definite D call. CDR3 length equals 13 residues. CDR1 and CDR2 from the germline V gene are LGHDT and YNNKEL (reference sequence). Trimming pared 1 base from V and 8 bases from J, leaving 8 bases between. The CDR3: CASSQGGREKLFF. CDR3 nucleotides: TGTGCCAGCAGCCAAGGCGGACGCGAAAAACTGTTTTTT.

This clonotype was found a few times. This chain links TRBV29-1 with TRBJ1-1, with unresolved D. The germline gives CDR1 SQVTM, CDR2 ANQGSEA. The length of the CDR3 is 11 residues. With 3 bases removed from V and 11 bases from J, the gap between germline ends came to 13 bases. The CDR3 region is CSVETSREAFF. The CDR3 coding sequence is TGCAGCGTTGAGACGTCGAGGGAGGCTTTCTTT.

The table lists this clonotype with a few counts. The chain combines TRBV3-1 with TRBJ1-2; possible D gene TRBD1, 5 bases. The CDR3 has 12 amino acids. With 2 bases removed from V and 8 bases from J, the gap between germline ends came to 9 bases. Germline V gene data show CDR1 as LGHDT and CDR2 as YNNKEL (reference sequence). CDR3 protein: CASSQLGGGYTF. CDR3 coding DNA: TGTGCCAGCAGCCAACTCGGGGGAGGCTACACCTTC.

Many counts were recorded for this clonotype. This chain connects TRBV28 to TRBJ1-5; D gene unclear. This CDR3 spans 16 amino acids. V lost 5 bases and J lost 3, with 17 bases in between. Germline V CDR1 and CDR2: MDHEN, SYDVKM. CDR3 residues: CASSGIGVQLNQPQHF. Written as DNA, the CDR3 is TGTGCCAGCAGTGGAATCGGGGTGCAACTCAATCAGCCCCAGCATTTT.

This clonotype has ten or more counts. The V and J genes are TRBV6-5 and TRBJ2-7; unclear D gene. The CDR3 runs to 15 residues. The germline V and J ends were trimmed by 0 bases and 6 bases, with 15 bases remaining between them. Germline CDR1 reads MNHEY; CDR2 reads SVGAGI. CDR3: CASSYSRRYPAEQYF. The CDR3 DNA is TGTGCCAGCAGTTACTCCCGCCGCTACCCGGCCGAGCAGTACTTC.

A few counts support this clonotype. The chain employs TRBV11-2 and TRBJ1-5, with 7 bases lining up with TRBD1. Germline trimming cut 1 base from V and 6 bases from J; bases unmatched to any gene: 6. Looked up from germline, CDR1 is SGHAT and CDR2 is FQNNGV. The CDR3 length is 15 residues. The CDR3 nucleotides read TGTGCCAGCAGCTTAGGGCGTAGGACAGGTCAGCCCCAGCATTTT. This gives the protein CASSLGRRTGQPQHF.

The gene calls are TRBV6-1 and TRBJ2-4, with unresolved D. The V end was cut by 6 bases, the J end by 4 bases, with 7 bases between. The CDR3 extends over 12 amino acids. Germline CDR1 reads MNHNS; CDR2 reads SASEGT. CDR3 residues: CASRNLKNIQYF. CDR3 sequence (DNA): TGTGCCAGCAGGAACCTGAAAAACATTCAGTACTTC.

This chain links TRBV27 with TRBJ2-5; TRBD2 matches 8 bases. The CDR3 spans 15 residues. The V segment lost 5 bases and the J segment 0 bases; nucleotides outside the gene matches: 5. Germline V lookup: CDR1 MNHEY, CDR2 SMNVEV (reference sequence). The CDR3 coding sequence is TGTGCCAGCAGTGTGGCGGGGGGTTACCAAGAGACCCAGTACTTC. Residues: CASSVAGGYQETQYF.

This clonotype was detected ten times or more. For the CDR3, the DNA is TGTGCCTTGGGACTAGCGGGACCGAACTACCAAGAGACCCAGTACTTC. Translated, it gives CALGLAGPNYQETQYF. V usage is TRBV30 and J usage is TRBJ2-5; TRBD2 matches at 13 bases. Germline CDR1 GTSNPN, CDR2 SVGIG (reference sequence). CDR3 length equals 16 residues. The V and J ends lost 7 bases and 0 bases, in that order; junction bases with no gene match: 8.

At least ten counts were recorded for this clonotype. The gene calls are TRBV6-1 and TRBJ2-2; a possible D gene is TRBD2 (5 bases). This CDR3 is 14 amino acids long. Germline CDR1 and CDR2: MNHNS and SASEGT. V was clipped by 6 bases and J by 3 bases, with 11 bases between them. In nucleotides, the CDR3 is TGTGCCAGCAGCAGCCTAGCTTACACCGGGGAGCTGTTTTTT. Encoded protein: CASSSLAYTGELFF.

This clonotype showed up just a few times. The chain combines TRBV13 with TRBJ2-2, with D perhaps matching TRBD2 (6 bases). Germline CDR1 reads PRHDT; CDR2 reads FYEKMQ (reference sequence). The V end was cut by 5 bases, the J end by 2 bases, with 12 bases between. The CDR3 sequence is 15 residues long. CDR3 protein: CASSRDLYNTGELFF. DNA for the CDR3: TGTGCCAGCAGCCGGGACTTGTACAACACCGGGGAGCTGTTTTTT.

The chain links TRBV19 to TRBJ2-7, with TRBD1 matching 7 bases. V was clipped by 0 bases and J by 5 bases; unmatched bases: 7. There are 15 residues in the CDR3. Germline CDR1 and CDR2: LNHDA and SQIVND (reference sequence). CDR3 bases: TGTGCCAGTAGTATAGAAGGCGGGCAGGGGGACGAGCAGTACTTC. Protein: CASSIEGGQGDEQYF.

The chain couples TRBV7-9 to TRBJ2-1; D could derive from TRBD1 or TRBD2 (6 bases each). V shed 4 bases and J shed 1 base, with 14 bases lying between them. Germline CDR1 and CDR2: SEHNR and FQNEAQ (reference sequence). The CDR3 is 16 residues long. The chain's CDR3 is CASSSPGAASYNEQFF. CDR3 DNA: TGTGCCAGCAGCTCTCCGGGGGCAGCGTCCTACAATGAGCAGTTCTTC.

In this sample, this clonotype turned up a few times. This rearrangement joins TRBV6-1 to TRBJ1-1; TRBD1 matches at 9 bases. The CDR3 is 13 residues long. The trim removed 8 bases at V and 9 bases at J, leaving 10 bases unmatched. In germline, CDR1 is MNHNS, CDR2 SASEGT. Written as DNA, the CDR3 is TGTGCCAGCTGCCCCGGGACAGGGCGACAAGCTTTCTTT. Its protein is CASCPGTGRQAFF.

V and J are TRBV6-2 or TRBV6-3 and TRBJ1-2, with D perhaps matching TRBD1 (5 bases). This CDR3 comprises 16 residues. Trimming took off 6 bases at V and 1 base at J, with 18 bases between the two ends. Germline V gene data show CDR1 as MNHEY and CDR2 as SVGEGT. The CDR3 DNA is TGTGCCAGCAGGGGCCCAGGGATCGGTAGTAACTATGGCTACACCTTC. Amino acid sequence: CASRGPGIGSNYGYTF.

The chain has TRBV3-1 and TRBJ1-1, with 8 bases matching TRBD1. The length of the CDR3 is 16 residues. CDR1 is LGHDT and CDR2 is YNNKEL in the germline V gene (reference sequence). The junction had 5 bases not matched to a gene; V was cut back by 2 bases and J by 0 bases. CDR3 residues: CASSQLRQGLNTEAFF. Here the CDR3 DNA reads TGTGCCAGCAGCCAATTAAGACAGGGGCTGAACACTGAAGCTTTCTTT.

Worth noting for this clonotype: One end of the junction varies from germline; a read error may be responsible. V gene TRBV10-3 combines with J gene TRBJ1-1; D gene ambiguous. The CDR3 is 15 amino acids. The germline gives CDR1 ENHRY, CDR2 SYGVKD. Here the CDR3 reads CAINEEKGMNTEAFF. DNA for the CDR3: TGTGCCATCAATGAGGAAAAGGGCATGAACACTGAAGCTTTCTTT.

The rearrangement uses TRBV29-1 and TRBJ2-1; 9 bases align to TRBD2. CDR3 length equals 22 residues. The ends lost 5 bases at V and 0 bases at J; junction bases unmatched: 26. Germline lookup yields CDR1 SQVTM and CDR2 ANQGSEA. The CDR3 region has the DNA TGCAGCGTTCCGGCACGGGACAGAAGTATTACTAGCGGGCCCAGCTCCTACAATGAGCAGTTCTTC. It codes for CSVPARDRSITSGPSSYNEQFF.

CDR3 in DNA: TGTGCCAGCAGTTGGACTAGCGGGAGGTACGGCTACGAGCAGTACTTC. Translating it yields CASSWTSGRYGYEQYF. The chain links TRBV6-2 or TRBV6-3 to TRBJ2-7; 14 nucleotides line up with TRBD2. Germline assignment: CDR1 MNHEY and CDR2 SVGEGT. V was pared by 4 bases and J by 3 bases, with 5 bases of the junction left unmatched. This CDR3 has 16 residues.

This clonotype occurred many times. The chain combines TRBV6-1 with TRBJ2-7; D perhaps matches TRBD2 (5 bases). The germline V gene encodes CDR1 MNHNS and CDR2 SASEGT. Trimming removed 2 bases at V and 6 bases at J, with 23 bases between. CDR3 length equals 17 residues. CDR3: CASSEIGGNPGISEQYF. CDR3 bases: TGTGCCAGCAGTGAAATCGGCGGAAACCCGGGGATTTCCGAGCAGTACTTC.

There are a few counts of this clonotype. The CDR3 loop is CSSDIGKETQYF. CDR3 nucleotide sequence: TGCAGCTCGGACATTGGGAAAGAGACCCAGTACTTC. The gene calls are TRBV29-1 and TRBJ2-5; a weak D match, TRBD1 (5 bases). This CDR3 region has 12 residues. Trimming left V 8 bases short and J 3 bases short, with 13 bases between. Germline CDR1 SQVTM, CDR2 ANQGSEA.

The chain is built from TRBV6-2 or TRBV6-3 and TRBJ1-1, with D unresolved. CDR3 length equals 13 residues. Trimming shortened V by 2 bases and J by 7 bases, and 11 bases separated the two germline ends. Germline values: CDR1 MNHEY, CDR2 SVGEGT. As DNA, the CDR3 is TGTGCCAGCAGTTACCGATCCAGTTTTGAAGCTTTCTTT. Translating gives CASSYRSSFEAFF.

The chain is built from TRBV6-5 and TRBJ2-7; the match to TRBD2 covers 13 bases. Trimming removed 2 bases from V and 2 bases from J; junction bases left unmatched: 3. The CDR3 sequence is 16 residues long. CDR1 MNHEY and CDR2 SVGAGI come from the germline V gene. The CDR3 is CASSYGGLAGTYEQYF. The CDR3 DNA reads TGTGCCAGCAGTTACGGGGGACTAGCGGGGACCTACGAGCAGTACTTC.

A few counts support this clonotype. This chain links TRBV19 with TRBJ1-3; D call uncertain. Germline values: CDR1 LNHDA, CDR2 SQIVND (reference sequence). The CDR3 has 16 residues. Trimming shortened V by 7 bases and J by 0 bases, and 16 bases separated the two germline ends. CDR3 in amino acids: CASTLRSSISGNTIYF. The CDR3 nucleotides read TGTGCCAGTACCCTCCGCAGCAGTATCTCTGGAAACACCATATATTTT.

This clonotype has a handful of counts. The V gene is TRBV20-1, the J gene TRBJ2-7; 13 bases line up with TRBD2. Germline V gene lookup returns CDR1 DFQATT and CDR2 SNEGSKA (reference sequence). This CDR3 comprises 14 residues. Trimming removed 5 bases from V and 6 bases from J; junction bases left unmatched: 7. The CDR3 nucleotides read TGCAGTGCTCCCGGGACTAGCGGGAAGGGCGAGCAGTACTTC. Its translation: CSAPGTSGKGEQYF.

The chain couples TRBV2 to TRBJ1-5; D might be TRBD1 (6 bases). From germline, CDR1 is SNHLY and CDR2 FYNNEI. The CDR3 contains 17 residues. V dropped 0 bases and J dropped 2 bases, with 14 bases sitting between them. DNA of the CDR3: TGTGCCAGCAGTGAAGCGAACCCCGGGACACGCAATCAGCCCCAGCATTTT. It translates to CASSEANPGTRNQPQHF. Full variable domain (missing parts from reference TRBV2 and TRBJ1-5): EPEVTQTPSHQVTQMGQEVILRCVPISNHLYFYWYRQILGQKVEFLVSFYNNEISEKSEIFDDQFSVERPDGSNFTLKIRSTKLEDSAMYFCASSEANPGTRNQPQHFGDGTRLSIL.

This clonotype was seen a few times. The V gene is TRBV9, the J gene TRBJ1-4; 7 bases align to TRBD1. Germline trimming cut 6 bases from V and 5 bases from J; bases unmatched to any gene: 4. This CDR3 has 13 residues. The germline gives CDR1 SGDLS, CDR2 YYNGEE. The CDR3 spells CASNRDSNEKLFF. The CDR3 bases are TGTGCCAGCAACCGGGACAGCAATGAAAAACTGTTTTTT.